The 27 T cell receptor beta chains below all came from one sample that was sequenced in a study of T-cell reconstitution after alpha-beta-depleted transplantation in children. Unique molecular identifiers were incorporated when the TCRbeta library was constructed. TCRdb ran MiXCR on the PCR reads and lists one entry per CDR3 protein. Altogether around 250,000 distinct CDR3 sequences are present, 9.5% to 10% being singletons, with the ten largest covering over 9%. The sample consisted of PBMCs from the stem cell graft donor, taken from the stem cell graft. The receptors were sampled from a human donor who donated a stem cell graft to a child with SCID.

In DNA, the CDR3 is TGCGCCAGCAGCTTCACAGGGGGCTTCCAAGAGACCCAGTACTTC. Its protein is CASSFTGGFQETQYF. The chain links TRBV5-1 to TRBJ2-5; 9 bases fit TRBD1. The J segment lost 1 base and the V segment lost 2 bases, leaving 3 bases of the junction unmatched. Germline assignment: CDR1 SGHRS and CDR2 YFSETQ. The CDR3 spans 15 residues.

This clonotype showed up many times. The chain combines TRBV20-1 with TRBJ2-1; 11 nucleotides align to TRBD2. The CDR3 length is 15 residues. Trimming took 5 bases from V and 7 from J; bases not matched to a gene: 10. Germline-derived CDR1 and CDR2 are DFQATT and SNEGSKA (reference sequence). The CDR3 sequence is CSALVAGGQGNEQFF. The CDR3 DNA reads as TGCAGTGCTCTTGTAGCGGGGGGGCAAGGGAATGAGCAGTTCTTC.

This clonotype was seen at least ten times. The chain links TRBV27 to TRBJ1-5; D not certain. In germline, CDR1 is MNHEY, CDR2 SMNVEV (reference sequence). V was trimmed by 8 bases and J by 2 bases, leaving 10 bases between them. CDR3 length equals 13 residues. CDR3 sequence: CASSFIGNQPQHF. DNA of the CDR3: TGTGCCAGCTCCTTCATAGGCAATCAGCCCCAGCATTTT.

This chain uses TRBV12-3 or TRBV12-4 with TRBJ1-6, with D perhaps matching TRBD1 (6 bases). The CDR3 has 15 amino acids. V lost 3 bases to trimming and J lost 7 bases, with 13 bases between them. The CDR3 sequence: CASSFGGGWNSPLHF. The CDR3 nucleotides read TGTGCCAGCAGTTTTGGGGGGGGCTGGAATTCACCCCTCCACTTT.

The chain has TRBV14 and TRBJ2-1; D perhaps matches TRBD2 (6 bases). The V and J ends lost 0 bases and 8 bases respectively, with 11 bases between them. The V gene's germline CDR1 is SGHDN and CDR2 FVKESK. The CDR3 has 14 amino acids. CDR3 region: CASSQDRRVDEQFF. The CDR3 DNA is TGTGCCAGCAGCCAAGATCGGAGGGTCGATGAGCAGTTCTTC.

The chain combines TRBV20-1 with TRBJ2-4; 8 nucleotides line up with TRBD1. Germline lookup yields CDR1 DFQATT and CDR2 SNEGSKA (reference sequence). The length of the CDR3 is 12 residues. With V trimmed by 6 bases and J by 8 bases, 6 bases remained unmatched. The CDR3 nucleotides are TGCAGTGCCGGACAGGGTACGGACATTCAGTACTTC. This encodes CSAGQGTDIQYF.

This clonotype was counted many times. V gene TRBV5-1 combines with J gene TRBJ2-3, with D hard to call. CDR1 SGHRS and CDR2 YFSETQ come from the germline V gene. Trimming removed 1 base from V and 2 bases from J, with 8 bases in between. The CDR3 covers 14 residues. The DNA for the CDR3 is TGCGCCAGCAGCTTGACTGGGGACACAGATACGCAGTATTTT. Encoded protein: CASSLTGDTDTQYF.

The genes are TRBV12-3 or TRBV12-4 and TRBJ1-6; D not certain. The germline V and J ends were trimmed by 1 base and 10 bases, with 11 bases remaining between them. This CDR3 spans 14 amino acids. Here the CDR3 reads CASSLGGSGSPLHF. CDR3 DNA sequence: TGTGCCAGCAGTTTAGGAGGTTCGGGGTCACCCCTCCACTTT.

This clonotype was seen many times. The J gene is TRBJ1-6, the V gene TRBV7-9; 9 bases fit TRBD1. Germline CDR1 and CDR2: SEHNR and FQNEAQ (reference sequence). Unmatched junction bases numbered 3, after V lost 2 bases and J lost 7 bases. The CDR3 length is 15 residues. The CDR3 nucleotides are TGTGCCAGCAGCTTATGGGACAGGGAAAATTCACCCCTCCACTTT. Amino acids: CASSLWDRENSPLHF.

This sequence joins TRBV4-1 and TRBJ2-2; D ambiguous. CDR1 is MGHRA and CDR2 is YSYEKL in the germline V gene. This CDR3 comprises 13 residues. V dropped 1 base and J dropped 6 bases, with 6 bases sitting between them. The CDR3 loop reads CASSQGVSGELFF. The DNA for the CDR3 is TGCGCCAGCAGCCAAGGTGTTTCCGGGGAGCTGTTTTTT.

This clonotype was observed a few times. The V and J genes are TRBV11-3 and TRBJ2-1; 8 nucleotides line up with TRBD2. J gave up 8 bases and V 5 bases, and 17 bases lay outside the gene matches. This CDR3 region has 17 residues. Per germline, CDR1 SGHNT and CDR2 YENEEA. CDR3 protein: CASSPRDGGAIGDEQFF. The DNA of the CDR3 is TGTGCCAGCAGCCCTAGGGACGGGGGGGCAATTGGGGATGAGCAGTTCTTC.

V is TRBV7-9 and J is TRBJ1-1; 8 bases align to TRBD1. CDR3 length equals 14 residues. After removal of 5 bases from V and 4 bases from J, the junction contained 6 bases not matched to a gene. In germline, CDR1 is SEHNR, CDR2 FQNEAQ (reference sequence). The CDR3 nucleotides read TGTGCCAGCAGCCACACAGGGGGTGGCACTGAAGCTTTCTTT. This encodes CASSHTGGGTEAFF.

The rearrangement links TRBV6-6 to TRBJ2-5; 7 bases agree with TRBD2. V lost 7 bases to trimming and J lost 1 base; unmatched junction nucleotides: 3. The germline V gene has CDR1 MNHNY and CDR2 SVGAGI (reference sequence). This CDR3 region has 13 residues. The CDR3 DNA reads TGTGCCAGCACGGGGGGACTCCAAGAGACCCAGTACTTC. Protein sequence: CASTGGLQETQYF.

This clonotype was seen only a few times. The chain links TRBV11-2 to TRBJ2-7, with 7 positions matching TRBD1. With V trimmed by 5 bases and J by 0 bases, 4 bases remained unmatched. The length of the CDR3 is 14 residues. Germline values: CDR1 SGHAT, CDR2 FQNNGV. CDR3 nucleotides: TGTGCCAGCAGCCTAACAGGGGTCTCCTACGAGCAGTACTTC. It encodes CASSLTGVSYEQYF.

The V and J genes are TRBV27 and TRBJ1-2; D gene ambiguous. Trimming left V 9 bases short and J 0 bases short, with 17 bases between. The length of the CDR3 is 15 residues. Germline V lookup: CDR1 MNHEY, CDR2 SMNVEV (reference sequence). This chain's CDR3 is CASTNPSKANYGYTF. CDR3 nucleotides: TGTGCCAGTACCAACCCCTCTAAAGCTAACTATGGCTACACCTTC.

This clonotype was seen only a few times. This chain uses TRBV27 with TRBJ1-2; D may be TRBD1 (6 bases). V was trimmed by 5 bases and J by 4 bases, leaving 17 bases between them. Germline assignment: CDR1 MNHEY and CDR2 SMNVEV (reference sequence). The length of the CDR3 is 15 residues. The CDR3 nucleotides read TGTGCCAGCAGTCCCCCCCCAGGGGAGGGCTATGGCTACACCTTC. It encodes CASSPPPGEGYGYTF.

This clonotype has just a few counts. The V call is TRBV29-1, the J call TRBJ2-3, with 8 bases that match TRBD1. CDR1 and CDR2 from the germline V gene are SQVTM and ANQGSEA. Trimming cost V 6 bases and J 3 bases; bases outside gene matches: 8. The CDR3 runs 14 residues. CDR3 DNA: TGCAGCGTCCGGACAGGGTGGAGGACAGATACGCAGTATTTT. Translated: CSVRTGWRTDTQYF.

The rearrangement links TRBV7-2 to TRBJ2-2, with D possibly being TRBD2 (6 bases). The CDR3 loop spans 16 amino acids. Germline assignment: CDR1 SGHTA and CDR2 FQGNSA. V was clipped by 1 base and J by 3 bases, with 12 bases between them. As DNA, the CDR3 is TGTGCCAGCAGCTTAGATGGGACTTCCCACACCGGGGAGCTGTTTTTT. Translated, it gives CASSLDGTSHTGELFF. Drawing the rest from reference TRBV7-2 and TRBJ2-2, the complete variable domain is GAGVSQSPSNKVTEKGKDVELRCDPISGHTALYWYRQSLGQGLEFLIYFQGNSAPDKSGLPSDRFSAERTGGSVSTLTIQRTQQEDSAVYLCASSLDGTSHTGELFFGEGSRLTVL.

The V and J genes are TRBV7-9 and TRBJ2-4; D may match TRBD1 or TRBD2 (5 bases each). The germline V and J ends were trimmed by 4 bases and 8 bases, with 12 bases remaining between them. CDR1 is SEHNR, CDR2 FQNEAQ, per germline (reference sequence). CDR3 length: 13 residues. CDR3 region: CASSYPGRDIQYF. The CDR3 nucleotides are TGTGCCAGCAGCTATCCAGGGCGGGACATTCAGTACTTC.

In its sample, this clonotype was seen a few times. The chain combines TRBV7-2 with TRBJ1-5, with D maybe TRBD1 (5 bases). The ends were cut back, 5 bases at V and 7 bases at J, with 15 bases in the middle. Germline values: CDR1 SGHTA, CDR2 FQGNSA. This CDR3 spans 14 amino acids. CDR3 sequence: CASSPGLSGQPQHF. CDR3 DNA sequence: TGTGCCAGCAGCCCGGGGCTGAGTGGACAGCCCCAGCATTTT.

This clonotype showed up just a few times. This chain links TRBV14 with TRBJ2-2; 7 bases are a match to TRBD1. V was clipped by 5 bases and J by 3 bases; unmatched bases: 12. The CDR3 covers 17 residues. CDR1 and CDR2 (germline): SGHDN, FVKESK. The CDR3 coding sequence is TGTGCCAGCAGCGGGGGACAGCCATTCGTATACACCGGGGAGCTGTTTTTT. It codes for CASSGGQPFVYTGELFF.

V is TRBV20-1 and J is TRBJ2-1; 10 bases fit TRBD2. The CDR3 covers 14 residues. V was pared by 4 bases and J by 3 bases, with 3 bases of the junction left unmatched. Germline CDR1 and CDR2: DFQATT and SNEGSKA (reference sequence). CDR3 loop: CSAKTSGDYNEQFF. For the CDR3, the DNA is TGCAGTGCTAAAACTAGCGGGGACTACAATGAGCAGTTCTTC.

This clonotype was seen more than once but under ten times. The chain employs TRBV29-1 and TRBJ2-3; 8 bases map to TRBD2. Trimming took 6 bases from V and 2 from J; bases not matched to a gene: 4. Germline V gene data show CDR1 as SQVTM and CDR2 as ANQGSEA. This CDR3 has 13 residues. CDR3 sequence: CSVQAGATDTQYF. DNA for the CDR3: TGCAGCGTCCAAGCGGGGGCCACAGATACGCAGTATTTT.

The CDR3 loop is CASSPRGESFNYGYTF. The CDR3 bases are TGTGCCAGCAGCCCCAGAGGGGAGAGCTTTAACTATGGCTACACCTTC. The V call is TRBV9, the J call TRBJ1-2; possibly TRBD1 for D (5 bases). This CDR3 region has 16 residues. Germline-derived CDR1 and CDR2 are SGDLS and YYNGEE. Trimming took off 4 bases at V and 1 base at J, with 17 bases between the two ends.

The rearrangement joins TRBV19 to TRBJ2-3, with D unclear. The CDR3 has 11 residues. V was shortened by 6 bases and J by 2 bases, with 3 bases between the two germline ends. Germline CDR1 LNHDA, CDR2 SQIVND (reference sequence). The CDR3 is CASRNTDTQYF. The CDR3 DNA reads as TGTGCCAGTAGAAACACAGATACGCAGTATTTT.

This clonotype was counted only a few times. CDR3 sequence: CASSWGLAGTNEQFF. The DNA of the CDR3 is TGTGCCAGCAGTTGGGGACTAGCGGGAACCAATGAGCAGTTCTTC. The chain joins TRBV12-3 or TRBV12-4 to TRBJ2-1; 13 nucleotides agree with TRBD2. J lost 6 bases, V lost 4 bases, and 3 bases had no gene match. The CDR3 consists of 15 residues.

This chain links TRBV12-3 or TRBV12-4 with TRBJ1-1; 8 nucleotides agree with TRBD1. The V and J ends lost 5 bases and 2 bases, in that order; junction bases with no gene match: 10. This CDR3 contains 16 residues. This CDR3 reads CASSSRQGSGNTEAFF. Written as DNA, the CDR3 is TGTGCCAGCAGTAGTAGACAGGGGTCGGGTAACACTGAAGCTTTCTTT.